A single sample gave rise to the 30 T cell receptor beta chains below, sequenced in a study of shared T cell receptors in the human thymus (dated by TCRdb to about 2021). Library generation was performed with the immunoSEQ multiplex PCR assay. As stored in TCRdb, this immuneACCESS dataset retains in-frame rearrangements with V and J assigned. A fraction of the clones does not appear; measured against another copy, unresolved V genes explain less than half of the discrepancy, and the remainder lacks a known reason. Counted in this sample were 630,000 or so clones; around 87% of them appeared once. Of the sample, under 0.01% falls within the top ten clones. This sample also belongs to another study, concerning human thymus T cells.

Sample: thymocytes. The receptors derive from a boy less than two years old with a congenital heart defect. Donor details come from another sample of the same person, matched by shared clones.

Concerning this clone itself: Other nucleotide sequences from this sample produce the same CDR3. The chain is built from TRBV5-6 and TRBJ1-6, with 9 bases matching TRBD1. The V gene end was trimmed by 1 base and the J gene end by 5 bases; junction bases not matched to a gene: 4. Germline CDR1 is SGHDT and CDR2 is YYEEEE. CDR3 length: 16 amino acids. DNA for the CDR3: TGTGCCAGCAGCTTGACAGGGGGCAGGGATAATTCACCCCTCCACTTT. Translating it yields CASSLTGGRDNSPLHF.

The chain links TRBV7-2 to TRBJ2-1; 7 nucleotides agree with TRBD2. Germline CDR1 is SGHTA and CDR2 is FQGNSA. The J segment lost 1 base and the V segment lost 2 bases, leaving 2 bases of the junction unmatched. The CDR3 runs 15 residues. The CDR3 here is CASSLSGVSYNEQFF. In DNA form, the CDR3 reads TGTGCCAGCAGCTTAAGCGGGGTATCCTACAATGAGCAGTTCTTC.

The CDR3 coding sequence is TGTGCCAGCAGTATAACGACAGGGAACACTGAAGCTTTCTTT. Translation: CASSITTGNTEAFF. The rearrangement links TRBV27 to TRBJ1-1, with TRBD1 as a possible D gene (6 bases). The CDR3 loop spans 14 amino acids. Trimming removed 5 bases at V and 1 base at J, with 11 bases between. Germline-derived CDR1 and CDR2 are MNHEY and SMNVEV (reference sequence).

This clone appeared a single time. V usage is TRBV7-9 and J usage is TRBJ2-7, with TRBD2 matching 9 bases. CDR3 size: 16 residues. The germline gives CDR1 SEHNR, CDR2 FQNEAQ (reference sequence). J gave up 1 base and V 1 base, and 5 bases lay outside the gene matches. For the CDR3, the DNA is TGTGCCAGCAGCTTAGGAGGGCTAGCGGGGTCCTACGAGCAGTACTTC. It is translated as CASSLGGLAGSYEQYF.

The chain joins TRBV4-3 to TRBJ1-1; D may be TRBD1 (5 bases). The ends were cut back, 3 bases at V and 1 base at J, with 12 bases in the middle. The CDR3 has 15 residues. The germline CDR1 and CDR2 sequences are LGHNA and YSLEER. The DNA of the CDR3 is TGCGCCAGCAGCCACGAACGGGGGGGGAACACTGAAGCTTTCTTT. It is translated as CASSHERGGNTEAFF.

The V gene is TRBV30, the J gene TRBJ1-1, with a possible D match to TRBD1 (5 bases). The CDR3 sequence is 15 residues long. From germline, CDR1 is GTSNPN and CDR2 SVGIG (reference sequence). The V end lost 3 bases, the J end lost 1 base, and 15 bases lay between the germline ends. The CDR3 DNA reads TGTGCCTGGAGCCTCAGGGAAGTATCGAACACTGAAGCTTTCTTT. Translated, it gives CAWSLREVSNTEAFF.

This clone appeared a few times. The rearrangement uses TRBV5-4 and TRBJ2-1; TRBD2 aligns across 10 bases. V lost 4 bases, J lost 4 bases, and 8 bases stayed unmatched. Germline-derived CDR1 and CDR2 are SGHNT and YYREEE (reference sequence). The CDR3 is made up of 16 amino acids. CDR3 region: CASSPSGAGGYNEQFF. The CDR3 bases are TGTGCCAGCAGCCCGTCGGGAGCGGGAGGGTACAATGAGCAGTTCTTC.

The V call is TRBV10-2, the J call TRBJ2-4; TRBD2 matches 8 bases. This CDR3 is built from 15 residues. Germline CDR1 and CDR2: WSHSY and SAAADI. After removal of 8 bases from V and 0 bases from J, the junction contained 6 bases not matched to a gene. CDR3 amino acids: CASRSGGVAKNIQYF. The CDR3 DNA reads TGCGCCAGCCGGTCCGGGGGGGTAGCCAAAAACATTCAGTACTTC.

This chain connects TRBV5-4 to TRBJ2-3; 8 nucleotides line up with TRBD2. V shed 0 bases, J shed 0 bases, and the junction held 12 bases outside the gene matches. The CDR3 runs 19 residues. CDR1 is SGHNT and CDR2 is YYREEE in the germline V gene (reference sequence). CDR3 protein: CASSLGESSGSSSTDTQYF. In DNA form, the CDR3 reads TGTGCCAGCAGCTTGGGGGAATCTAGCGGGTCCTCTAGCACAGATACGCAGTATTTT.

The chain recombines TRBV28 with TRBJ1-5; 7 bases align to TRBD1. The CDR3 extends over 20 amino acids. Unmatched junction bases numbered 18, after V lost 2 bases and J lost 2 bases. Germline V CDR1 and CDR2: MDHEN, SYDVKM. CDR3 amino acids: CASSLHRQGTVSYGNQPQHF. The CDR3, as DNA: TGTGCCAGCAGTTTACACCGACAGGGTACGGTTTCGTATGGCAATCAGCCCCAGCATTTT.

The chain has TRBV10-3 and TRBJ2-1; D possibly corresponds to TRBD1 (6 bases). V was pared by 9 bases and J by 5 bases, with 14 bases between. The CDR3 is 13 amino acids. Germline V gene data show CDR1 as ENHRY and CDR2 as SYGVKD. CDR3 protein: CAILMGANNEQFF. For the CDR3, the DNA is TGTGCCATACTCATGGGGGCCAACAATGAGCAGTTCTTC.

V gene TRBV11-2 combines with J gene TRBJ2-7; D remains ambiguous. Trimming left V 5 bases short and J 3 bases short, with 14 bases between. Germline CDR1 is SGHAT and CDR2 is FQNNGV. The CDR3 is 14 amino acids. The CDR3 nucleotides read TGTGCCAGCAGCACCCCGGTATTTGGCTACGAGCAGTACTTC. It codes for CASSTPVFGYEQYF.

The V call is TRBV19, the J call TRBJ2-2; 15 positions match TRBD2. The ends lost 4 bases at V and 2 bases at J; junction bases unmatched: 5. The CDR3 is made up of 18 amino acids. Looked up from germline, CDR1 is LNHDA and CDR2 is SQIVND (reference sequence). In DNA, the CDR3 is TGTGCCAGTAGTAGCGGACTAGCGGGAGGGGGAAACACCGGGGAGCTGTTTTTT. Protein product: CASSSGLAGGGNTGELFF.

The genes are TRBV5-6 and TRBJ2-7; tentative D call: TRBD1 (5 bases). Germline lookup yields CDR1 SGHDT and CDR2 YYEEEE. CDR3 size: 19 residues. Trimming took 4 bases from V and 3 from J, leaving 29 bases between them. CDR3 nucleotide sequence: TGTGCCAGCAGCCCCCCGGGCCGACCAGGGCTTCTCACCATCTACGAGCAGTACTTC. Protein: CASSPPGRPGLLTIYEQYF.

This clone appeared a single time. V and J are TRBV7-6 and TRBJ2-2, with TRBD2 matching 11 bases. V lost 5 bases to trimming and J lost 2 bases; unmatched junction nucleotides: 4. CDR3 length: 16 amino acids. Germline V gene data show CDR1 as SGHVS and CDR2 as FNYEAQ. The CDR3 DNA sequence: TGTGCCAGCAGCCAAACTAGCGGGGGAAACACCGGGGAGCTGTTTTTT. Encoded protein: CASSQTSGGNTGELFF.

The DNA for the CDR3 is TGTGCCAGCAGTTATACTAGCGGGACTGAGCAGTTCTTC. Its translation is CASSYTSGTEQFF. This sequence joins TRBV6-5 and TRBJ2-1; 10 bases align to TRBD2. The CDR3 is 13 amino acids. V lost 3 bases, J lost 9 bases, and 2 bases stayed unmatched. CDR1 is MNHEY, CDR2 SVGAGI, per germline.

The J gene is TRBJ1-1, the V gene TRBV30; TRBD1 matches at 12 bases. CDR3 size: 17 residues. J gave up 5 bases and V 0 bases, and 10 bases lay outside the gene matches. Germline values: CDR1 GTSNPN, CDR2 SVGIG (reference sequence). The CDR3 sequence is CAWSVGGTGGGETEAFF. The DNA for the CDR3 is TGTGCCTGGAGTGTAGGAGGGACAGGGGGCGGTGAGACTGAAGCTTTCTTT.

This chain connects TRBV5-6 to TRBJ2-4; D possibly corresponds to TRBD1 (6 bases). The CDR3 has 15 amino acids. Germline CDR1 SGHDT, CDR2 YYEEEE. The V and J ends lost 4 bases and 4 bases respectively, with 15 bases between them. The CDR3 is CASSADRDKKNIQYF. The CDR3 DNA reads as TGTGCCAGCAGCGCCGACCGGGACAAGAAAAACATTCAGTACTTC.

The gene calls are TRBV7-9 and TRBJ1-5; D unclear. Germline-derived CDR1 and CDR2 are SEHNR and FQNEAQ (reference sequence). V was clipped by 5 bases and J by 0 bases, with 11 bases between them. CDR3 length: 15 residues. Here the CDR3 DNA reads TGTGCCAGCAGCCCCGGGAACCATAGCAATCAGCCCCAGCATTTT. It codes for CASSPGNHSNQPQHF.

The gene calls are TRBV30 and TRBJ2-7, with 9 nucleotides matching TRBD1. Germline lookup yields CDR1 GTSNPN and CDR2 SVGIG (reference sequence). J gave up 7 bases and V 3 bases, and 7 bases lay outside the gene matches. This CDR3 region has 13 residues. For the CDR3, the DNA is TGTGCCTGGAGGGACAGGGGAAGTTGGGAGCAGTACTTC. This codes for CAWRDRGSWEQYF.

V is TRBV7-2 and J is TRBJ1-5; TRBD1 matches at 9 bases. The CDR3 consists of 17 residues. Germline V gene lookup returns CDR1 SGHTA and CDR2 FQGNSA. Germline trimming cut 2 bases from V and 0 bases from J; bases unmatched to any gene: 5. The CDR3 DNA is TGTGCCAGCAGCTTAAGGGACAGGGCATATAGCAATCAGCCCCAGCATTTT. Protein sequence: CASSLRDRAYSNQPQHF.

This CDR3 is CASSFQTLAVEQFF. The CDR3 DNA reads as TGTGCCAGCAGCTTTCAAACCTTAGCCGTTGAGCAGTTCTTC. The chain is built from TRBV7-8 and TRBJ2-1; D unclear. This CDR3 comprises 14 residues. Germline V lookup: CDR1 SGHVS, CDR2 FQNEAQ. Deletions cut 3 bases from V and 9 bases from J, with 15 bases between.

This rearrangement joins TRBV7-9 to TRBJ2-5; 7 bases agree with TRBD1. The length of the CDR3 is 16 residues. The V gene's germline CDR1 is SEHNR and CDR2 FQNEAQ (reference sequence). With V trimmed by 2 bases and J by 3 bases, 9 bases remained unmatched. The CDR3 DNA sequence: TGTGCCAGCAGCTTATCCCCGTCCGGGACAGAAGAGACCCAGTACTTC. Translation: CASSLSPSGTEETQYF. Together with reference TRBV7-9 and TRBJ2-5, the CDR3 gives the full variable domain: DTGVSQNPRHKITKRGQNVTFRCDPISEHNRLYWYRQTLGQGPEFLTYFQNEAQLEKSRLLSDRFSAERPKGSFSTLEIQRTEQGDSAMYLCASSLSPSGTEETQYFGPGTRLLVL.

The chain has TRBV5-5 and TRBJ2-7; 9 nucleotides agree with TRBD1. CDR3 length equals 16 residues. The J segment lost 5 bases and the V segment lost 4 bases, leaving 13 bases of the junction unmatched. Germline V gene sequence: CDR1 SGHKS, CDR2 YYEKEE (reference sequence). CDR3 region: CASSALHRGRRNEQYF. The CDR3 DNA is TGTGCCAGCAGCGCCCTTCACAGGGGGCGCCGGAACGAGCAGTACTTC.

CDR3 sequence: CASSQTGARGETQYF. The CDR3 DNA reads as TGTGCCAGCAGTCAGACAGGGGCTCGAGGGGAGACCCAGTACTTC. This sequence joins TRBV6-4 and TRBJ2-5, with 8 bases lining up with TRBD1. With V trimmed by 5 bases and J by 5 bases, 10 bases remained unmatched. The V gene's germline CDR1 is MRHNA and CDR2 SNTAGT. The CDR3 is made up of 15 amino acids.

CDR3 region: CASSLKSGTGEVYEQYF. CDR3 DNA sequence: TGTGCCAGCAGCTTGAAATCCGGGACAGGGGAAGTCTACGAGCAGTACTTC. The J gene is TRBJ2-7, the V gene TRBV5-6; 10 bases agree with TRBD1. The ends lost 1 base at V and 3 bases at J; junction bases unmatched: 10. The CDR3 covers 17 residues. The V gene's germline CDR1 is SGHDT and CDR2 YYEEEE.

With respect to this clone: One end of the junction varies from germline; a read error may be responsible. The sample holds other DNA sequences that translate to the same CDR3. The chain employs TRBV6-1 and TRBJ1-6; 7 nucleotides line up with TRBD1. This CDR3 spans 18 amino acids. The V gene's germline CDR1 is MNHNS and CDR2 SASEGT. The CDR3 DNA reads as TGTGCCAGCAGTGGGCAACCGAGGGGGCGCTCCTATAATTCCCCCCTCCACTTT. It codes for CASSGQPRGRSYNSPLHF.

V and J are TRBV9 and TRBJ1-2; 7 nucleotides line up with TRBD1. The CDR3 extends over 14 amino acids. V was clipped by 2 bases and J by 3 bases; unmatched bases: 4. Germline CDR1 reads SGDLS; CDR2 reads YYNGEE. CDR3 sequence: CASSVRGVDYGYTF. CDR3 bases: TGTGCCAGCAGCGTCAGGGGGGTAGACTATGGCTACACCTTC.

This clone was found a few times. The chain links TRBV19 to TRBJ2-7; maybe TRBD1 (5 bases). V lost 2 bases to trimming and J lost 2 bases, with 13 bases between them. CDR1 LNHDA and CDR2 SQIVND come from the germline V gene (reference sequence). The CDR3 sequence is 15 residues long. CDR3 nucleotides: TGTGCCAGTAGTATAAGTACAGGTCCCCCCTACGAGCAGTACTTC. It is translated as CASSISTGPPYEQYF.

The chain combines TRBV4-3 with TRBJ2-5; 7 positions agree with TRBD1. J lost 5 bases, V lost 2 bases, and 8 bases had no gene match. This CDR3 comprises 15 residues. Germline lookup yields CDR1 LGHNA and CDR2 YSLEER. The CDR3 bases are TGCGCCAGCAGCCAACACCACAGGGGCCGCGAGACCCAGTACTTC. Its translation is CASSQHHRGRETQYF.